Listed below are T cell receptor beta chains from one sample, sequenced in a study of blood T cell repertoires in COVID-19. The repertoire was sequenced with immunoSEQ multiplex PCR; TCRdb's copy has only in-frame clones and lacks some. Among over 70,000 clones listed, about four fifths were seen once. Sequencing input: peripheral blood. These receptors all come from a man between 65 and 80 years old with COVID-19, enrolled during active disease. Both conserved end residues are part of each CDR3. The D gene is left open where the match is weak. Where a row states a size, it is once, few, many or the class of an expanded clone; other rows omit it.

J gene,clone size,V gene,CDR3 length,D gene,CDR3 protein,CDR3 DNA
TRBJ1-2,-,TRBV6-4,15,-,CASSDTRQVPYGYTF,TGTGCCAGCAGTGACACAAGACAGGTGCCCTATGGCTACACCTTC
TRBJ2-7,few,TRBV7-8,16,-,CASSLGGGVSSYEQYF,TGTGCCAGCAGCTTAGGGGGCGGGGTAAGCTCCTACGAGCAGTACTTC
TRBJ1-5,-,TRBV5-8,15,-,CASSLGRLRNQPQHF,TGTGCCAGCAGCTTGGGCAGACTTCGTAATCAGCCCCAGCATTTT
TRBJ1-2,-,TRBV7-9,16,-,CASSLAGGSQTSGYTF,TGTGCCAGCAGCTTAGCCGGGGGGAGCCAGACCTCAGGCTACACCTTC
TRBJ2-7,-,TRBV5-6,15,TRBD2,CASSLAAGFSYEQYF,TGTGCCAGCAGCTTGGCAGCGGGATTCTCCTACGAGCAGTACTTC
TRBJ1-1,-,TRBV7-9,14,TRBD1,CASSLAGGENEAFF,TGTGCCAGCAGCTTAGCAGGGGGCGAGAATGAAGCTTTCTTT
TRBJ2-1,-,TRBV6-6,13,-,CASSSQGLREQFF,TGTGCCAGCAGTTCACAGGGCCTACGGGAGCAGTTCTTC
TRBJ1-4,-,TRBV5-8,15,-,CASSLMTGLNEKLFF,TGTGCCAGCAGCTTGATGACAGGCTTAAATGAAAAACTGTTTTTT
TRBJ1-2,few,TRBV7-2,17,-,CASSLRASHTADYGYTF,TGTGCCAGCAGCTTAAGAGCAAGCCATACCGCGGACTATGGCTACACCTTC
TRBJ1-2,few,TRBV29-1,14,-,CSVEDRPGYYGYTF,TGCAGCGTTGAAGATCGCCCGGGTTACTATGGCTACACCTTC
TRBJ2-7,-,TRBV27,14,TRBD2,CASSLRTSGGLLYF,TGTGCCAGCAGTTTACGGACTAGCGGGGGCCTCCTATACTTC
TRBJ2-7,once,TRBV7-2,15,TRBD1,CASSLRQGTSYEQYF,TGTGCCAGCAGCTTACGACAGGGTACCTCCTACGAGCAGTACTTC
TRBJ1-5,-,TRBV28,17,TRBD1,CASSSPGQGRSNQPQHF,TGTGCCAGCAGTTCCCCTGGACAGGGAAGGAGCAATCAGCCCCAGCATTTT
TRBJ2-7,-,TRBV24-1,13,-,CATSESYEREQYF,TGTGCCACCAGTGAGTCCTATGAGCGCGAGCAGTACTTC
TRBJ1-6,few,TRBV3-1/TRBV3-2,14,TRBD1,CASSRDRDNSPLHF,TGTGCCAGCAGCCGGGACAGGGATAATTCACCCCTCCACTTT
TRBJ1-5,-,TRBV7-9,16,-,CASSLIGGGGNQPQHF,TGTGCCAGCAGCCTCATCGGGGGGGGCGGCAATCAGCCCCAGCATTTT
TRBJ1-1,-,TRBV4-3,15,TRBD1,CASSQVDRGAKGAFF,TGCGCCAGCAGCCAAGTCGACAGGGGAGCTAAGGGAGCTTTCTTT
TRBJ2-1,-,TRBV9,14,-,CASSVSSGGNEQFF,TGTGCCAGCAGCGTGAGTAGCGGAGGCAATGAGCAGTTCTTC
TRBJ1-2,-,TRBV4-1,15,TRBD1,CASSQTTGAQYGYTF,TGCGCCAGCAGCCAAACGACAGGGGCGCAGTATGGCTACACCTTC
TRBJ2-7,-,TRBV6-5,15,TRBD2,CASSSGREPSYEQYF,TGTGCCAGCAGTAGCGGGAGGGAGCCTTCCTACGAGCAGTACTTC
TRBJ2-1,-,TRBV28,15,TRBD1,CASSSRDRSYNEQFF,TGTGCCAGCAGTTCCCGGGACAGGTCCTACAATGAGCAGTTCTTC
TRBJ2-1,-,TRBV7-9,13,TRBD2,CASSSSGVHGEFF,TGTGCCAGCAGCTCGAGCGGGGTCCATGGGGAGTTCTTC
TRBJ2-3,-,TRBV28,18,-,CASSPGTFAPASTDTQYF,TGTGCCAGCAGCCCCGGGACTTTTGCCCCTGCTAGCACAGATACGCAGTATTTT
TRBJ2-7,-,TRBV6-6,16,TRBD2,CASSTNRASGTYEQYF,TGTGCCAGCTCCACCAATCGGGCTAGCGGAACCTACGAGCAGTACTTC
TRBJ2-1,-,TRBV4-3,15,-,CASSQEPSEYNEQFF,TGCGCCAGCAGCCAAGAACCCAGCGAGTACAATGAGCAGTTCTTC
TRBJ1-6,-,TRBV6-5,16,-,CASSYSTRGYNSPLHF,TGTGCCAGCAGTTACTCGACCCGGGGATATAATTCACCCCTCCACTTT
TRBJ2-1,-,TRBV7-2,15,-,CASSDRLYAYNEQFF,TGTGCCAGCAGCGACAGGCTCTACGCCTACAATGAGCAGTTCTTC
TRBJ2-7,few,TRBV19,14,TRBD2,CASNDPSGSYEQYF,TGTGCCAGTAACGATCCTAGCGGGAGTTACGAGCAGTACTTC
TRBJ2-1,-,TRBV28,15,TRBD2,CASSFGGTAPGEQFF,TGTGCCAGCAGTTTCGGGGGGACTGCCCCGGGTGAGCAGTTCTTC
TRBJ2-3,-,TRBV6-5,14,TRBD1,CASSQGASTDTQYF,TGTGCCAGCAGTCAGGGGGCCAGCACAGATACGCAGTATTTT
TRBJ2-3,-,TRBV9,15,-,CASSPWTISTDTQYF,TGTGCCAGCAGCCCCTGGACTATCTCCACAGATACGCAGTATTTT
TRBJ2-3,once,TRBV7-2,19,TRBD2,CASSLAGFGAGLSTDTQYF,TGTGCCAGCAGCTTAGCGGGTTTTGGAGCGGGGCTTAGCACAGATACGCAGTATTTT
TRBJ2-3,-,TRBV9,15,TRBD2,CASSVAGGPGDTQYF,TGTGCCAGCAGCGTAGCGGGAGGGCCGGGGGATACGCAGTATTTT
TRBJ2-2,few,TRBV5-1,16,-,CASSFQGSLGTGELFF,TGCGCCAGCAGCTTCCAGGGGTCCCTGGGCACCGGGGAGCTGTTTTTT
TRBJ1-1,-,TRBV3-1/TRBV3-2,15,-,CANNTYYGCDTEAFF,-
TRBJ2-7,-,TRBV19,16,TRBD1,CASRAPGTGGSYEQYF,TGTGCCAGTAGAGCTCCCGGGACAGGGGGATCCTACGAGCAGTACTTC
TRBJ2-7,-,TRBV2,12,TRBD1,CASSATGSEQYF,TGTGCCAGCAGTGCGACAGGGAGCGAGCAGTACTTC